One TCR beta chain is described in this entry. One junction end does not reproduce the germline sequence, and a read error may be involved. These data come from a study of CD8+CD57+ T cells in acquired aplastic anemia. TCR beta VDJ and CDR3 were profiled, and genomic DNA was the template. TCRdb passed the reads through MiXCR, listing each CDR3 protein once. The table lists about 180,000 distinct CDR3 sequences, approximately 45% of them singletons. This CDR3 has 14 amino acids. Germline CDR1 reads MGHDK; CDR2 reads SYGVNS. The receptor was derived from a human donor in good health. V and J are TRBV25-1 and TRBJ2-1, with 8 bases that match TRBD1. The sample comprised sorted CD4+, CD8+, or CD8+CD57+ T cells (not recorded which) from PBMCs. CDR3 DNA sequence: TGTGCCAGCAGTGGACTGGACAGGGTGGGAAAGCAGCTCTTC. This gives the protein CASSGLDRVGKQLF.